This T cell receptor beta chain came from a study of CD8 T cells in Susac syndrome. The Susac syndrome patients fit the recently defined diagnostic criteria for definite or probable disease. This clonotype occurred a few times. Its antigen is unidentified. The authors reverse transcribed roughly 0.5 to 1 ug RNA with random hexamers. Via MiXCR, TCRdb re-called the immunoSEQ multiplex PCR reads, giving one row per CDR3 protein. Here the sample spans tens of thousands of distinct CDR3 sequences, just under 95% being singletons. Study-level points and caveats: That the number of individuals in its TCR sequencing and HLA analysis was relatively small was acknowledged by the study.

J was trimmed by 4 bases and V by 4 bases; bases with no gene match: 6. CDR3 length: 16 residues. CDR1 SGHVS and CDR2 FQNEAQ come from the germline V gene. This clonotype was sampled from a human donor with Susac syndrome. What was sequenced was CD4+ T cells from PBMCs. This chain joins TRBV7-8 and TRBJ2-2; 10 positions agree with TRBD2. The CDR3 DNA sequence: TGTGCCAGCAGCTCGTTAGCGGGGGGACGCACCGGGGAGCTGTTTTTT. Protein sequence: CASSSLAGGRTGELFF.